The present entry profiles one TCR beta chain with its context. The antigen remains undetermined. This entry comes from a study of cytomegalovirus exposure and HLA in healthy donors. In the study overall: T cells numbering about 200 million yielded 90 million to 140 million unique TCR beta sequences in an earlier analysis. Study-level results: There were some public TCRs occurring in many donors, but most TCR sequences were rare.

With 60 Vbeta and 13 Jbeta primers, the PCR was carried out. Sequencing used immunoSEQ multiplex PCR; TCRdb keeps in-frame clones, though not all of them. The profile shows about 120,000 clones, less than 20% of them singletons. This sequence was found in a woman between 18 and 29 years old in good health and CMV-seronegative. Sequenced sample: PBMCs.

The CDR3 bases are TGCGCCAGCAGCCGGACAGCGAACACTGAAGCTTTCTTT. It specifies CASSRTANTEAFF. The chain couples TRBV5-1 to TRBJ1-1; a possible D gene is TRBD1 (6 bases). This CDR3 contains 13 residues. The ends were cut back, 4 bases at V and 1 base at J, with 8 bases in the middle. The germline CDR1 and CDR2 sequences are SGHRS and YFSETQ.